A selection of T cell receptor beta chains follows, all from one sample in a study of T cell responses to AZD1222 COVID-19 vaccine. Assay: immunoSEQ multiplex PCR; the TCRdb copy retains only in-frame clones and omits some. The repertoire holds 86,000 or so clones, with about 90% as singletons. The sequencing used peripheral blood, collected 28 days after the second AZD1222 dose. These receptors were collected from an adult who received the AZD1222 COVID-19 vaccine. CDR3s include the opening cysteine and the closing phenylalanine or tryptophan. Clone size is not always given. Where it is, it says once, few, many or a class for expanded clones.

>NA|TRBV2
CASRGTGLRAQHF
>NA|TRBV10-1
CASSVSRGLTETQYF
>NA|TRBV6-6
CASSSGSPWEQYF
>NA|TRBV18
CASSLGRGSTF
>NA|TRBV29-1
CSVGEAPYNEQFF
>NA|TRBV7-9
CASSPGQSSYEQYF
>NA|TRBV5-8
CASSLFGNQFLNQPQHF
>NA|TRBV2
CASSIGGETQYF
>NA|TRBV28
CASSFPRSDTQYF
>once|TRBV7-6
CASSLASGTEAFF
>few|TRBV30
CAWSVGSRAEAFF
>NA|TRBV15
CATSRLWEGDTTGELFF
>NA|TRBV18
CASSAPNTEAFF
>NA|TRBV4-3
CASSQEATNEKLFF
>few|TRBV2
CASSAYAFTGELFF
>NA|TRBV5-1
CASSLGWTGGYEQYF
>NA|TRBV6-4
CASSPGQGNSPLHF
>NA|TRBV5-5
CASSADRGGLDTQYF
>NA|TRBV5-1
CASSMTSRETQYF
>NA|TRBV28
CASSFWQTPMYGYTF
>NA|TRBV6-6
CASSPGTSYNNEQFF
>NA|TRBV6-4
CASSDSGGEANYGYTF
>once|TRBV19
CASRWRTGLNTEAFF
>NA|TRBV5-5
CASSLSEKNTEAFF
>NA|TRBV30
CAWLRQGNAYEQYF
>NA|TRBV19
CASSRGFNEQFF
>NA|TRBV6-1
CASSDGDRNEKLFF
>NA|TRBV9
CASSERGGGTGNEQFF
>NA|TRBV20-1
CSASFRDPFF
>NA|TRBV6-4
CASSGLAGGNEQFF
>NA|TRBV27
CASSSRPGNTEAFF
>NA|TRBV7-9
CASSTGTASSTDTQYF
>NA|TRBV7-4
CASSYSGDEKLFF
>few|TRBV7-8
CASSLATAGGSYNEQFF
>once|TRBV4-2
CASSQGQGDGGTEAFF
>NA|TRBV24-1
CATRSGQLVTDTQYF
>NA|TRBV5-1
CASSSIRGINEQFF
>NA|TRBV24-1
CATSVGGELFF
>few|TRBV7-9
CASSGLNSNQPQHF
>NA|TRBV7-8
CASSLAGHNSPLHF
>NA|TRBV6-2/TRBV6-3
CASSSGRAIKEQYF
>NA|TRBV29-1
CSVARASGETQYF